Here is one TCR beta chain with its context. TCRdb keeps only in-frame clones here, not all; method: immunoSEQ multiplex PCR. The sample yields about 380,000 clones, less than 85% seen once. This specimen comes from a study of blood T cell repertoires in COVID-19. Study-wide background: Whether acute or convalescent, the COVID-19 samples came from the United States, Italy and Spain.

CDR3 length: 13 amino acids. V shed 2 bases and J shed 7 bases, with 11 bases lying between them. Germline V gives CDR1 SEHNR, CDR2 FQNEAQ (reference sequence). The V gene is TRBV7-9, the J gene TRBJ1-1; D possibly corresponds to TRBD1 (5 bases). The origin of this receptor is a woman aged 18-30 years with acute or convalescent COVID-19. The sequenced sample consisted of peripheral blood. The DNA for the CDR3 is TGTGCCAGCAGCTTACAGGGAGGGATTGAAGCTTTCTTT. It codes for CASSLQGGIEAFF.